Listed below are T cell receptor beta chains from one sample, sequenced in a study of control samples from healthy donors and cancer patients. Using immunoSEQ multiplex PCR, the repertoire was profiled, and TCRdb retains in-frame clones only, with some absent. The sample holds just over 90,000 clones, approximately 90% seen once. Sample: blood. These receptors were collected from a woman aged 45 to 65 in good health. The CDR3 runs from the conserved cysteine through the conserved F or W. The D gene is left open where the match is weak. For some rows the clone size is stated as once, few or many, or as a class when expanded; others skip it.

- TRBJ1-1 - TRBV9 12 CASSVVAGQAFF TGTGCCAGCAGCGTAGTGGCAGGACAAGCTTTCTTT
- TRBJ1-5 - TRBV5-4 14 CASSTGGTYQPQHF TGTGCCAGCAGCACGGGGGGGACATATCAGCCCCAGCATTTT
few TRBJ2-7 - TRBV14 17 CASSQGVLRGGSYEQYF TGTGCCAGCAGCCAAGGGGTTCTAAGGGGGGGCAGTTACGAGCAGTACTTC
- TRBJ2-2 TRBD2 TRBV19 17 CASHSPVLADNTGELFF TGTGCCAGTCATAGCCCAGTACTAGCGGATAACACCGGGGAGCTGTTTTTT
- TRBJ2-7 TRBD1 TRBV25-1 16 CASSESPGQGAREQYF TGTGCCAGCAGTGAATCACCGGGACAGGGGGCGCGGGAGCAGTACTTC
- TRBJ2-7 - TRBV9 13 CASSVGLGREQYF TGTGCCAGCAGCGTAGGATTGGGGCGCGAGCAGTACTTC
- TRBJ1-3 - TRBV4-3 13 CASSQDSGNTIYF TGCGCCAGCAGCCAAGATTCCGGAAACACCATATATTTT
- TRBJ1-2 TRBD1 TRBV7-2 15 CASTREDRGQFGYTF TGTGCCAGCACCCGCGAGGACAGGGGGCAATTTGGCTACACCTTC
once TRBJ2-4 TRBD1 TRBV9 15 CASSAGTGGLNIQYF TGTGCCAGCAGCGCCGGGACAGGGGGTTTAAACATTCAGTACTTC
- TRBJ2-3 - TRBV6-4 13 CASSERSTDTQYF TGTGCCAGCAGTGAACGGAGCACAGATACGCAGTATTTT
- TRBJ1-2 TRBD1 TRBV6-2/TRBV6-3 14 CASSRGTTVYGYTF TGTGCCAGCAGCAGGGGGACGACAGTCTATGGCTACACCTTC
- TRBJ1-2 - TRBV7-2 13 CASSLGRLYGYTF TGTGCCAGCAGCTTAGGCAGGCTCTATGGCTACACCTTC
many TRBJ1-1 TRBD1 TRBV5-1 15 CASSLGQGHNTEAFF TGCGCCAGCAGCTTGGGACAGGGACATAACACTGAAGCTTTCTTT
- TRBJ2-1 - TRBV29-1 15 CSVLIIGDSYNEQFF TGCAGCGTTCTTATCATTGGAGATTCCTACAATGAGCAGTTCTTC
- TRBJ1-5 - TRBV14 13 CASSSKTWGPQHF TGTGCCAGCAGCTCCAAGACATGGGGGCCCCAGCATTTT
many TRBJ1-5 - TRBV6-5 13 CASKWGPNQPQHF TGTGCCAGCAAGTGGGGACCTAATCAGCCCCAGCATTTT
- TRBJ2-1 - TRBV20-1 11 CGGGSYNEQFF TGCGGGGGCGGCTCCTACAATGAGCAGTTCTTC
- TRBJ1-6 TRBD1 TRBV3-1/TRBV3-2 15 CASSHSDRGPSPLHF TGTGCCAGCAGCCATAGCGACAGGGGCCCTTCACCCCTCCACTTT
- TRBJ1-1 - TRBV11-2 14 CASSSMRAGTEAFF TGTGCCAGCAGCTCCATGAGGGCGGGCACTGAAGCTTTCTTT
- TRBJ2-7 - TRBV7-2 15 CASSVKGNGAYEQYF TGTGCCAGCAGCGTCAAAGGCAATGGGGCCTACGAGCAGTACTTC